This T cell receptor (beta chain) stems from a study of blood T cell repertoires in COVID-19. Using immunoSEQ multiplex PCR, the repertoire was profiled, and TCRdb retains in-frame clones only, with some absent. The repertoire has approximately 170,000 clones, 70% to 90% of them found once; the top ten carry around 2.7%. There are 15 residues in the CDR3. J was trimmed by 8 bases and V by 2 bases; bases with no gene match: 7. Germline CDR1 MNHEY, CDR2 SVGAGI. This sequence originates from a woman older than 75 with COVID-19, enrolled during active disease. The rearrangement uses TRBV6-5 and TRBJ2-2; the match to TRBD1 covers 8 bases. Material: peripheral blood. The CDR3, as DNA: TGTGCCAGCAGTTACCTCGGACAGGGTTCGGGGGAGCTGTTTTTT. Residues: CASSYLGQGSGELFF.